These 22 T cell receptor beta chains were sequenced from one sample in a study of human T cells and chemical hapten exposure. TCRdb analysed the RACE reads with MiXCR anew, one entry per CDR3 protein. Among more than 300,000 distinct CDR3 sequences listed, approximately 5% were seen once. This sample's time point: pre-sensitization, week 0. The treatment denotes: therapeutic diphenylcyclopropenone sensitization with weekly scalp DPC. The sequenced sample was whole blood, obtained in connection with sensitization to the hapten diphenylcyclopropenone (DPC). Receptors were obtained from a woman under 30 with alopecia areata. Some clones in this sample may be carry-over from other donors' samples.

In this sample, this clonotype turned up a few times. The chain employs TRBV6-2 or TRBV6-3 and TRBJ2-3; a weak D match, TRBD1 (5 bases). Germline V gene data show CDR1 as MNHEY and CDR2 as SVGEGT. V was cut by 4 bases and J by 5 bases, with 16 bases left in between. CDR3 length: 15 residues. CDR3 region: CASSSLGPRKDTQYF. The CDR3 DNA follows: TGTGCCAGCAGTTCTTTGGGGCCACGTAAAGATACGCAGTATTTT.

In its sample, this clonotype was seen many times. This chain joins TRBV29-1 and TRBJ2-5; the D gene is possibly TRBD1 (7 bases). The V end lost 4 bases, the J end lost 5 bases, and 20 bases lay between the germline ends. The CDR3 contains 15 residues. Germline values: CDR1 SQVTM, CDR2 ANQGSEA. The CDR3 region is CSVASVGAGGETQYF. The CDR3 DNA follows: TGCAGCGTTGCCTCCGTGGGGGCAGGGGGGGAGACCCAGTACTTC.

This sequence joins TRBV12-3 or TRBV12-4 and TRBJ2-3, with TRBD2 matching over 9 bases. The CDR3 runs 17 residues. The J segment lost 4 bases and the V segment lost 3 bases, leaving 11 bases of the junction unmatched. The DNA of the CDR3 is TGTGCCAGCAGTTTCCCTGGGGGGCTAGCGGGGCCAGATACGCAGTATTTT. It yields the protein CASSFPGGLAGPDTQYF.

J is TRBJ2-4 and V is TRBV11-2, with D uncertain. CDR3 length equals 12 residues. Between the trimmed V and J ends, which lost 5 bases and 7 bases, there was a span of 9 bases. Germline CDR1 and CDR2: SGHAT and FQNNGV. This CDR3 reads CASSPMTNIQYF. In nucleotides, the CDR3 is TGTGCCAGCAGCCCTATGACGAACATTCAGTACTTC.

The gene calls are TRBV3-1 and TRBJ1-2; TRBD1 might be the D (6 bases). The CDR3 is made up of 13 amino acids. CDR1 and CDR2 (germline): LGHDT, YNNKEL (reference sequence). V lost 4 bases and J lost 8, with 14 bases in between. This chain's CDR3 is CASSPRGQGGYTF. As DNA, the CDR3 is TGTGCCAGCAGCCCGCGGGGGCAGGGCGGCTACACCTTC.

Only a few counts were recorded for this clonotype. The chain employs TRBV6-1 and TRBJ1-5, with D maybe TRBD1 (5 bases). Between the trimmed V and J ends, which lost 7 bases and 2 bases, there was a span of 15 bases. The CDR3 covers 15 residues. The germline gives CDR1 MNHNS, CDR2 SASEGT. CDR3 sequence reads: CASNDAGFGNQPQHF. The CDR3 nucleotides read TGTGCCAGCAACGACGCAGGGTTTGGCAATCAGCCCCAGCATTTT.

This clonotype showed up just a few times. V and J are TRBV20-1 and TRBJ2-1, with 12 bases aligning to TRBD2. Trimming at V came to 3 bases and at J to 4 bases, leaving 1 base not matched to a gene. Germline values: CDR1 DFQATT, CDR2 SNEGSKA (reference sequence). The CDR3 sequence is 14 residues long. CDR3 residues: CSASGTSGYNEQFF. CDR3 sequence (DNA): TGCAGTGCTAGCGGGACTAGCGGGTACAATGAGCAGTTCTTC.

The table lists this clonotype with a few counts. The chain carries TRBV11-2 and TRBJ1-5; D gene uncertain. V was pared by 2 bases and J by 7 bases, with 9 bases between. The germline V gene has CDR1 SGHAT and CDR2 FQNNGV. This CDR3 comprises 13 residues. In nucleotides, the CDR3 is TGTGCCAGCAGCTTAAACCCGGACCAGCCCCAGCATTTT. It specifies CASSLNPDQPQHF.

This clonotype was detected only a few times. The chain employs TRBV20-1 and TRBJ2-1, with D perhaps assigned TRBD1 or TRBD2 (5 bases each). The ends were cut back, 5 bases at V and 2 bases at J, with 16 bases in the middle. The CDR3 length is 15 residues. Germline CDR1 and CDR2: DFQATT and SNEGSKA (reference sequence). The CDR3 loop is CSAGGGGLTYNEQFF. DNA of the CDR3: TGCAGTGCTGGGGGTGGCGGACTGACCTACAATGAGCAGTTCTTC.

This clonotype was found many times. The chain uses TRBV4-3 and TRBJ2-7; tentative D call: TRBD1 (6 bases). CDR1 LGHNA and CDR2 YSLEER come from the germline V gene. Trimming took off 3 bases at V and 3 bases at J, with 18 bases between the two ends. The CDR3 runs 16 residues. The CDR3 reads CASSHERDNRRYEQYF. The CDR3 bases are TGCGCCAGCAGCCATGAAAGGGACAATCGGCGCTACGAGCAGTACTTC.

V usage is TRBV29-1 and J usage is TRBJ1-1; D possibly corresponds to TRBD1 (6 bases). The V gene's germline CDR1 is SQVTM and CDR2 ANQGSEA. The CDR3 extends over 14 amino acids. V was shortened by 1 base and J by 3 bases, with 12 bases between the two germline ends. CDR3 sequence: CSVEVTGLDTEAFF. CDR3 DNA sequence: TGCAGCGTTGAAGTAACAGGGTTGGACACTGAAGCTTTCTTT.

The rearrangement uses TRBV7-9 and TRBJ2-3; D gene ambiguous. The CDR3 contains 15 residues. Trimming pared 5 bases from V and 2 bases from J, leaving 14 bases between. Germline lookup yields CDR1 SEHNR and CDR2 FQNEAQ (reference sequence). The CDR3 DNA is TGTGCCAGCAGCAGACGGACCAGCTCCACAGATACGCAGTATTTT. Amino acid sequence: CASSRRTSSTDTQYF.

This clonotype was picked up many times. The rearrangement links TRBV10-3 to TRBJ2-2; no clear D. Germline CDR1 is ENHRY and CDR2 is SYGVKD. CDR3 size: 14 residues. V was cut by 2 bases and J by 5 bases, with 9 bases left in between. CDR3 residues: CAISEKGGTGELFF. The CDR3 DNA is TGTGCCATCAGTGAGAAGGGTGGAACCGGGGAGCTGTTTTTT.

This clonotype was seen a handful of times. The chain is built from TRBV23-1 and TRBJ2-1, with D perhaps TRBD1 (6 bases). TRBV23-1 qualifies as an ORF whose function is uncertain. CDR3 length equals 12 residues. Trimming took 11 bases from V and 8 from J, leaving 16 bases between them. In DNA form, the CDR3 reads TGCGCCGCCGCAGAGGGGGTCGATGAGCAGTTCTTC. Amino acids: CAAAEGVDEQFF.

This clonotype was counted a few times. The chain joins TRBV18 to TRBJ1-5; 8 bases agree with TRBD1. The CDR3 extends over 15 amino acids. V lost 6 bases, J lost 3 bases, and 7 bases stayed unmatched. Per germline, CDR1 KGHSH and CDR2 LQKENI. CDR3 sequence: CASSLYRGDNQPQHF. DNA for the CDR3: TGTGCCAGCTCCCTTTACAGGGGGGACAATCAGCCCCAGCATTTT.

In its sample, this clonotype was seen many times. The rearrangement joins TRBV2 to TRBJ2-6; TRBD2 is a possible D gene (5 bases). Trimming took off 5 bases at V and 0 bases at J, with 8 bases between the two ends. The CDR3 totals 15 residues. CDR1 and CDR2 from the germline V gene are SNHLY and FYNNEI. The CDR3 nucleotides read TGTGCCAGCAGTCCTCTAGCCTCTGGGGCCAACGTCCTGACTTTC. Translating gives CASSPLASGANVLTF.

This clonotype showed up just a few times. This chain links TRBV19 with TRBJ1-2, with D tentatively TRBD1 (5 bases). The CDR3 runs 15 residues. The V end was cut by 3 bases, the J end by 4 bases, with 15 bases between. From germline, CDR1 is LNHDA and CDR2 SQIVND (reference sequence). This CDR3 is CASSILPGRLYGYTF. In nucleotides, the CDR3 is TGTGCCAGTAGTATTCTCCCGGGACGGCTCTATGGCTACACCTTC.

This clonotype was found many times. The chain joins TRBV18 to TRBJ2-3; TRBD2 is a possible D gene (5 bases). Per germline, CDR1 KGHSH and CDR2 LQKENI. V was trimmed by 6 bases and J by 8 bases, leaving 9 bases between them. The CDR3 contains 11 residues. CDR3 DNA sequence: TGTGCCAGCTCTGCTGAGGGTACGCAGTATTTT. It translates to CASSAEGTQYF.

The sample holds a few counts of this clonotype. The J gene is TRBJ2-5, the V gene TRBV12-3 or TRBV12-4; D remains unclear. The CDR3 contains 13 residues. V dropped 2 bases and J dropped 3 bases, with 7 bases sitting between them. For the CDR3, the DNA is TGTGCCAGCAGTTTATACAGTAAAGAGACCCAGTACTTC. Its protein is CASSLYSKETQYF.

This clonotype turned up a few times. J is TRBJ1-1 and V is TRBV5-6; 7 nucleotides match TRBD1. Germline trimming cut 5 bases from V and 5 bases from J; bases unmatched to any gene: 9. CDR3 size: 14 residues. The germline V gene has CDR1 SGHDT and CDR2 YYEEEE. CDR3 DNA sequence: TGTGCCAGCAGGCGGGACAGTACTGCAACTGAAGCTTTCTTT. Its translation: CASRRDSTATEAFF.

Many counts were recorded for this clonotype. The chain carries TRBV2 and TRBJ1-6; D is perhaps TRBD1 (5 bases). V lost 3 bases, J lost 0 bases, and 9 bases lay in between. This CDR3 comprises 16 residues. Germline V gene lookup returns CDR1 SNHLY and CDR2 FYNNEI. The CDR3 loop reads CASSEGESSYNSPLHF. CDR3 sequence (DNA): TGTGCCAGCAGTGAGGGGGAGAGCTCCTATAATTCACCCCTCCACTTT.

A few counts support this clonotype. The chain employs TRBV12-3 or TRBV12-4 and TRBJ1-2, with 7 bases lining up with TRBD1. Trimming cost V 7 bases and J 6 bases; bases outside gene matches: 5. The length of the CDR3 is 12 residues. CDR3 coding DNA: TGTGCCAGCACCGGCGACAGGGATGGCTACACCTTC. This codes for CASTGDRDGYTF.